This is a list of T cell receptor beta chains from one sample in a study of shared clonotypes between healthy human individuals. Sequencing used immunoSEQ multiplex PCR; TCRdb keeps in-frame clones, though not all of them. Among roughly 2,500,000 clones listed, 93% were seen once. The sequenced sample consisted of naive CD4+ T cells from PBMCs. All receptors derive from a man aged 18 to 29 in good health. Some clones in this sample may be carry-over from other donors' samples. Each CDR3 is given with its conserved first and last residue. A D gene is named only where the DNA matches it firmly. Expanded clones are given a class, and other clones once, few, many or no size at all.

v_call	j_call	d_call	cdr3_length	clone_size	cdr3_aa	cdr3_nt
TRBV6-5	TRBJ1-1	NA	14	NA	CASSKGLVNTEAFF	TGTGCCAGCAGTAAGGGACTGGTGAACACTGAAGCTTTCTTT
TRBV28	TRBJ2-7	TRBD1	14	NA	CASSLGTATYEQYF	TGTGCCAGCAGTTTGGGGACAGCGACCTACGAGCAGTACTTC
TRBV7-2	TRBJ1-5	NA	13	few	CASSSSQGQPQHF	TGTGCCAGCAGCTCATCACAGGGTCAGCCCCAGCATTTT
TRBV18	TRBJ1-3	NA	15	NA	CASSPEIDSGNTIYF	TGTGCCAGCTCACCAGAGATAGACTCTGGAAACACCATATATTTT
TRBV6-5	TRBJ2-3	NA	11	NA	CASRTGETQYF	TGTGCCAGCAGAACGGGGGAGACGCAGTATTTT
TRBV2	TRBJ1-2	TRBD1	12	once	CASSWTGNGYTF	TGTGCCAGCAGCTGGACAGGGAATGGCTACACCTTC
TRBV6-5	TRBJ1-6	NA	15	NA	CASSYLGSYNSPLHF	TGTGCCAGCAGTTACCTGGGCAGTTATAATTCACCCCTCCACTTT
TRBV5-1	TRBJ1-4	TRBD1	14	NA	CASSSAGQAEKLFF	TGCGCCAGCAGCTCGGCGGGACAGGCTGAAAAACTGTTTTTT
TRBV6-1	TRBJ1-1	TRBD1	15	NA	CASSEGTGWDTEAFF	TGTGCCAGCAGTGAAGGGACAGGGTGGGACACTGAAGCTTTCTTT
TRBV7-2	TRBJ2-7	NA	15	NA	CASSYDRWRAYEQYF	TGTGCCAGCAGCTACGACAGGTGGCGGGCCTACGAGCAGTACTTC
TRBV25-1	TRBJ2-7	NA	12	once	CASRDQGLEQYF	TGTGCCAGCAGAGATCAGGGTCTCGAGCAGTACTTC
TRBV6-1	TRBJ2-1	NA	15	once	CASSEGWGVNNEQFF	TGTGCCAGCAGTGAAGGTTGGGGGGTGAACAATGAGCAGTTCTTC
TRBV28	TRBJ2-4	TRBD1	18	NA	CASSPWTGRTVDKNIQYF	TGTGCCAGCAGTCCCTGGACAGGGAGGACGGTAGACAAAAACATTCAGTACTTC
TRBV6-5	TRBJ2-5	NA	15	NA	CASLRFPTGPRDQYF	TGTGCCAGTCTTCGGTTTCCGACTGGGCCAAGGGACCAGTACTTC
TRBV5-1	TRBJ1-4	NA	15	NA	CASSLEAGVNEKLFF	TGCGCCAGCAGCTTGGAGGCGGGTGTTAATGAAAAACTGTTTTTT